This T cell receptor beta chain was profiled in a study of T cell responses to AZD1222 COVID-19 vaccine. Points from the study as a whole: White British people made up most donors, females outnumbered males, and clonal diversity was possibly underestimated. Vaccine-related CD4 TCRs covered spike, predominating at 160-218 and 743-854. Repertoires were collected only later (after the peak T cell response had occurred).

The repertoire was sequenced with immunoSEQ multiplex PCR; TCRdb's copy has only in-frame clones and lacks some. The table includes over 70,000 clones, 85% to 90% detected once. A remark on this clone: What it binds is unknown.

V was pared by 1 base and J by 4 bases, with 11 bases between. The CDR3 is 15 residues long. Germline V gives CDR1 SGHDT, CDR2 YYEEEE. This TCR derives from an adult in good health. V is TRBV5-6 and J is TRBJ2-2; D unresolved. Sample: peripheral blood, taken on day 0 of MenACWY control vaccination. In nucleotides, the CDR3 is TGTGCCAGCAGCTTGAGTCACTTTGGCACCGGGGAGCTGTTTTTT. Its translation: CASSLSHFGTGELFF.